This is a list of T cell receptor beta chains from one sample in a study of T cells in localized non-small cell lung cancer. The table came from immunoSEQ multiplex PCR; TCRdb's copy has only in-frame clones and leaves some out. The sample has around 130,000 clones, more than 80% seen once. This sample comprised peripheral blood, obtained before any cancer treatment. These TCRs come from a female donor of 60 years or more with stage I lung adenocarcinoma. The CDR3 runs from the conserved cysteine through the conserved F or W. A D gene is named only where the DNA matches it firmly. The size entry is marked missing in some rows and otherwise reads once, few, many or a size class.

d_call	v_call	j_call	clone_size	cdr3_nt	cdr3_aa
.	TRBV7-3	TRBJ1-1	.	TGTGCCAGCAGCCACCCGCCAGAAAAGAACACTGAAGCTTTCTTT	CASSHPPEKNTEAFF
.	TRBV6-5	TRBJ2-2	.	TGTGCCAGCAGTTACAATGGAGCGGAGAACACCGGGGAGCTGTTTTTT	CASSYNGAENTGELFF
.	TRBV6-5	TRBJ1-1	.	TGTGCCAGCAGTTACTCAGTGGGACCACTCACTGAAGCTTTCTTT	CASSYSVGPLTEAFF
.	TRBV18	TRBJ1-2	.	TGTGCCAGCTCACCGCAAACACAGGTTAACTATGGCTACACCTTC	CASSPQTQVNYGYTF
.	TRBV2	TRBJ2-5	few	TGTGCCAGCAGTCTGAAAGAGACCCAGTACTTC	CASSLKETQYF
.	TRBV9	TRBJ2-2	.	TGTGCCAGCAGCAATATCCCAGCTTGGATGGACGGGGAGCTGTTTTTT	CASSNIPAWMDGELFF
.	TRBV9	TRBJ2-7	.	TGTGCCAGCAGCGTGGCAAACACGGACTACGAGCAGTACTTC	CASSVANTDYEQYF
TRBD1	TRBV11-2	TRBJ1-1	.	TGTGCCAGCAGCCTAACCTCGGGACAGGGGGAGGCTTTCTTT	CASSLTSGQGEAFF
.	TRBV5-1	TRBJ1-2	.	TGCGCCAGCAGCTTGGGGGAGGGTGGCTACACCTTC	CASSLGEGGYTF
.	TRBV19	TRBJ1-1	.	TGTGCCAGTAGTATAGATTTGGTGAACACTGAAGCTTTCTTT	CASSIDLVNTEAFF
TRBD1	TRBV9	TRBJ2-7	.	TGTGCCAGCAGCGTAGGGGACAGGGGGCCCCACGAGCAGTACTTC	CASSVGDRGPHEQYF
.	TRBV11-1	TRBJ1-1	.	TGTGCCAGCAGCTTCGGGGGCGCGGGGAACACTGAAGCTTTCTTT	CASSFGGAGNTEAFF
TRBD2	TRBV7-9	TRBJ2-1	.	TGTGCCAGCAGCAGCCCGGGACTAGCGGGAGGAAGTTACAATGAGCAGTTCTTC	CASSSPGLAGGSYNEQFF
TRBD2	TRBV11-2	TRBJ2-7	.	TGTGCCAGCAGCTCGGGACTAGCGGGAGCCTCCAGGTACGAGCAGTACTTC	CASSSGLAGASRYEQYF
.	TRBV19	TRBJ2-1	.	TGTGCCAGTAGACGCTCATTTCTCAGTCCCAATGAGCAGTTCTTC	CASRRSFLSPNEQFF
.	TRBV7-9	TRBJ2-5	once	TGTGCCAGCAGCTTAAAGAGGTTTGGAGAGACCCAGTACTTC	CASSLKRFGETQYF
.	TRBV5-8	TRBJ2-5	.	TGTGCCAGCAGCCAGCAGCGGGCAAGTGGGACCCAGTACTTC	CASSQQRASGTQYF
.	TRBV11-1	TRBJ2-7	.	TGTGCCAGCAGCCAAGCACGGGGGGCCTCATGGGAGCAGTACTTC	CASSQARGASWEQYF
.	TRBV23-1	TRBJ2-2	.	TGCGCCAGCAGTCAACTTAGAGACTCTCAGAACACCGGGGAGCTGTTTTTT	CASSQLRDSQNTGELFF
.	TRBV5-1	TRBJ2-5	.	TGCGCCAGCAGCTTGGCAGGTACACAAGAGACCCAGTACTTC	CASSLAGTQETQYF
.	TRBV10-3	TRBJ2-2	.	TGTGCCATCAGTGAGTATTCAGGCCTCAACACCGGGGAGCTGTTTTTT	CAISEYSGLNTGELFF
.	TRBV11-3	TRBJ2-7	.	TGTGCCAGCAGCTTAGGACCTTACCTAGCCTACGAGCAGTACTTC	CASSLGPYLAYEQYF
.	TRBV11-2	TRBJ1-2	.	TGTGCCAGCAGCCCGCTAGGTTATGGCTACACCTTC	CASSPLGYGYTF
.	TRBV6-5	TRBJ2-2	.	TGTGCCAGCAGTTACAGAGGGCACACCGGGGAGCTGTTTTTT	CASSYRGHTGELFF
.	TRBV9	TRBJ2-3	.	TGTGCCAGCAGCGCTCGACAGACTGATTTAAATACGCAGTATTTT	CASSARQTDLNTQYF
.	TRBV5-1	TRBJ2-3	.	TGCGCCAGCAGCTTCGGAGGAGGGGATACGCAGTATTTT	CASSFGGGDTQYF
.	TRBV28	TRBJ1-5	.	TGTGCCAGTAGGGGAACCCGGCAGCCCCAGCATTTT	CASRGTRQPQHF
.	TRBV18	TRBJ1-1	few	TGTGCCAGCTCACTCCGGGACACTGAAGCTTTCTTT	CASSLRDTEAFF
.	TRBV12-2	TRBJ2-2	.	TGTGCAAGTCGCCCCGGGACCACCGGGGAGCTGTTTTTT	CASRPGTTGELFF
TRBD1	TRBV5-4	TRBJ1-1	.	TGTGCCAGCACGCTACAGGGGGCCCCGGGGTTCGGAGCTTTCTTT	CASTLQGAPGFGAFF
TRBD2	TRBV7-9	TRBJ2-5	.	TGTGCCAGCAGCTTAGCCGGGGGGGAAGAGACCCAGTACTTC	CASSLAGGEETQYF
.	TRBV18	TRBJ1-5	.	TGTGCCAGCTTCAAAACCTGGGAGGATCAGCCCCAGCATTTT	CASFKTWEDQPQHF
.	TRBV11-2	TRBJ2-5	.	TGTGCCAGCAGCTTAGGGGAAAAAGAGACCCAGTACTTC	CASSLGEKETQYF
TRBD1	TRBV6-5	TRBJ2-7	.	TGTGCCAGCAGTTACGGACAGGGAGTGGCAGGGGGCGAGCAGTACTTC	CASSYGQGVAGGEQYF
.	TRBV6-1	TRBJ2-6	.	TGTGCCAGCAGTCTCTCTGGGGCCAACGTCCTGACTTTC	CASSLSGANVLTF
TRBD2	TRBV7-3	TRBJ2-7	.	TGTGCCAGCAGTAGGACTAGCGGGAGTTACGAGCAGTACTTC	CASSRTSGSYEQYF
.	TRBV19	TRBJ1-2	.	TGTGCCAGTAGTTATCGACTTACCTATGGCTACACCTTC	CASSYRLTYGYTF
.	TRBV2	TRBJ2-7	.	TGTGCCAGCAGTCCCCTGGGAAGTGTTTCCTACGAGCAGTACTTC	CASSPLGSVSYEQYF
.	TRBV7-3	TRBJ2-5	.	TGTGCCAGCAGCTTATCGCCTACCCAGACCCAGTACTTC	CASSLSPTQTQYF
TRBD2	TRBV5-6	TRBJ2-2	once	TGTGCCAGCAGCCGGACTAGCCCCGGGGAGCTGTTTTTT	CASSRTSPGELFF
.	TRBV10-3	TRBJ2-7	.	TGTGCCATCAGTGAGTCGCCCGAAAACTACGAGCAGTACTTC	CAISESPENYEQYF
.	TRBV6-1	TRBJ2-1	.	TGTGCCAGCACCTCCGGACAGTACAATGAGCAGTTCTTC	CASTSGQYNEQFF
.	TRBV2	TRBJ2-7	.	TGTGCCAGCAGACAGGGACGGGGGATATCCTACGAGCAGTACTTC	CASRQGRGISYEQYF
.	TRBV30	TRBJ1-2	.	TGTGCCTGGGGCCTGGAGAGAAGAGCCACTAACTATGGCTACACCTTC	CAWGLERRATNYGYTF
TRBD1	TRBV23-1	TRBJ2-5	.	TGCGCCAGCAGGGAAGACAGGGGGACCCTCGGGGCCCAGTACTTC	CASREDRGTLGAQYF
.	TRBV2	TRBJ1-1	.	TGTGCCAGCAGAAGGGACATAAAGAACACTGAAGCTTTCTTT	CASRRDIKNTEAFF
.	TRBV29-1	TRBJ1-5	.	TGCAGCGTTGAGCCGGGGAACAATCAGCCCCAGCATTTT	CSVEPGNNQPQHF
.	TRBV27	TRBJ1-5	.	TGTGCCAGCAGGCCAGGGACGGCGGGATCAACGCCCCAGCATTTT	CASRPGTAGSTPQHF
TRBD2	TRBV5-6	TRBJ2-7	.	TGTGCCAGCAGCCCCAGCACCGGGACTAGCGGGAGGAAAACCTACGAGCAGTACTTC	CASSPSTGTSGRKTYEQYF
.	TRBV19	TRBJ1-2	.	TGTGCCAGTACCCTGGCGGGTTATGGCTACACCTTC	CASTLAGYGYTF
.	TRBV7-2	TRBJ1-2	.	TGTGCCAGCAGCTTCTCAGGGACCCTTTGGGGCTACACCTTC	CASSFSGTLWGYTF